This passage covers 20 T cell receptor beta chains from one sample sequenced in a study of T cell repertoires in cytomegalovirus infection. Using its own MiXCR run on the reads, TCRdb lists one record per CDR3 protein. The sample lists about 200,000 distinct CDR3 sequences; roughly 9.8% were seen once. Sequenced: PBMCs. All receptors come from a human donor in good health (CMV status not recorded). Some clones in this sample may be carry-over from other donors' samples.

This clonotype was found many times. V is TRBV12-3 or TRBV12-4 and J is TRBJ1-4; perhaps TRBD1 as D (5 bases). V lost 6 bases and J lost 8, with 16 bases in between. This CDR3 contains 14 residues. The DNA for the CDR3 is TGTGCCAGCAGGCTCCAGGGCGCGGGGGAAAAACTGTTTTTT. Translation gives CASRLQGAGEKLFF.

This clonotype was recorded a few times. The rearrangement uses TRBV6-6 and TRBJ2-2; D unresolved. CDR3 length: 9 residues. Germline lookup yields CDR1 MNHNY and CDR2 SVGAGI (reference sequence). The CDR3 loop reads CADTGELFF. The CDR3 nucleotides read TGTGCAGACACCGGGGAGCTGTTTTTT.

At least ten counts were recorded for this clonotype. The chain's CDR3 is CASSLGPGVEQFF. The CDR3 nucleotides are TGTGCCAGCAGCTTAGGCCCAGGGGTCGAGCAGTTCTTC. The chain is built from TRBV11-2 and TRBJ2-1; D might be TRBD1 (6 bases). CDR1 is SGHAT and CDR2 is FQNNGV in the germline V gene. CDR3 length: 13 amino acids. Trimming took 1 base from V and 10 from J, leaving 11 bases between them.

The table lists this clonotype with many counts. The chain uses TRBV20-1 and TRBJ2-3; no definite D call. Between the trimmed V and J ends, which lost 0 bases and 1 base, there was a span of 14 bases. Germline V gives CDR1 DFQATT, CDR2 SNEGSKA (reference sequence). There are 16 residues in the CDR3. The CDR3 reads CSARDQAGSGTDTQYF. The CDR3 nucleotides are TGCAGTGCTAGAGATCAGGCTGGATCGGGCACAGATACGCAGTATTTT.

This chain uses TRBV4-3 with TRBJ1-6, with 10 nucleotides matching TRBD1. The V and J ends lost 1 base and 7 bases, in that order; junction bases with no gene match: 4. This CDR3 has 16 residues. Germline V gene data show CDR1 as LGHNA and CDR2 as YSLEER. DNA of the CDR3: TGCGCCAGCAGCCAAGCCGGGGACAGGGGAAATTCACCCCTCCACTTT. Residues: CASSQAGDRGNSPLHF.

The CDR3, as DNA: TGCGCCAGCAGCCAGGAGACCCCCTCTGGAAACACCATATATTTT. It yields the protein CASSQETPSGNTIYF. The gene calls are TRBV4-3 and TRBJ1-3; D unclear. Trimming took 3 bases from V and 0 from J, leaving 9 bases between them. Germline V lookup: CDR1 LGHNA, CDR2 YSLEER. The CDR3 covers 15 residues.

The chain couples TRBV29-1 to TRBJ2-7; 10 bases align to TRBD2. This CDR3 spans 12 amino acids. CDR1 is SQVTM, CDR2 ANQGSEA, per germline. This chain's CDR3 is CSVTSGDYEQYF. The CDR3, as DNA: TGCAGTGTCACTAGCGGGGACTACGAGCAGTACTTC.

This clonotype was detected many times. The genes are TRBV7-2 and TRBJ1-1; possible D gene TRBD1, 5 bases. Deletions cut 5 bases from V and 4 bases from J, with 11 bases between. Germline CDR1 reads SGHTA; CDR2 reads FQGNSA. This CDR3 is built from 13 residues. In DNA, the CDR3 is TGTGCCAGCAGCCTGGGACGAGTCACTGAAGCTTTCTTT. It is translated as CASSLGRVTEAFF. Supplemented by reference TRBV7-2 and TRBJ1-1, the full variable domain reads GAGVSQSPSNKVTEKGKDVELRCDPISGHTALYWYRQSLGQGLEFLIYFQGNSAPDKSGLPSDRFSAERTGGSVSTLTIQRTQQEDSAVYLCASSLGRVTEAFFGQGTRLTVV.

This clonotype has a count of ten or more. The CDR3 here is CASSLASTTSGNYNEQFF. DNA of the CDR3: TGTGCCAGCAGCTTAGCCTCCACCACTAGCGGGAATTACAATGAGCAGTTCTTC. V usage is TRBV7-8 and J usage is TRBJ2-1, with 10 bases that match TRBD2. The CDR3 runs 18 residues. With V trimmed by 0 bases and J by 4 bases, 9 bases remained unmatched. CDR1 SGHVS and CDR2 FQNEAQ come from the germline V gene.

The chain employs TRBV29-1 and TRBJ1-2; the match to TRBD1 covers 7 bases. CDR1 and CDR2 from the germline V gene are SQVTM and ANQGSEA. V was pared by 5 bases and J by 2 bases, with 8 bases of the junction left unmatched. The CDR3 is 14 amino acids. CDR3 bases: TGCAGCGTTCGCGAACCAGGGGGAAACTATGGCTACACCTTC. It specifies CSVREPGGNYGYTF.

This clonotype was counted many times. The gene calls are TRBV12-3 or TRBV12-4 and TRBJ1-2; D uncertain. The CDR3 covers 15 residues. Trimming shortened V by 5 bases and J by 0 bases, and 13 bases separated the two germline ends. CDR3 bases: TGTGCCAGCAGTCCTCTTCGGACTCCTAACTATGGCTACACCTTC. Protein product: CASSPLRTPNYGYTF.

The rearrangement links TRBV6-6 to TRBJ2-2; 10 bases fit TRBD2. Germline V gene data show CDR1 as MNHNY and CDR2 as SVGAGI (reference sequence). V trimming: 7 bases; J trimming: 6 bases; junction bases outside the gene matches: 2. The CDR3 contains 13 residues. CDR3 in DNA: TGTGCCAGCAAGCGGGAGGGCCCCGGGGAGCTGTTTTTT. Translating gives CASKREGPGELFF.

This chain links TRBV19 with TRBJ2-3; D gene uncertain. The CDR3 totals 13 residues. The V end was cut by 0 bases, the J end by 5 bases, with 6 bases between. CDR1 LNHDA and CDR2 SQIVND come from the germline V gene (reference sequence). The CDR3 DNA sequence: TGTGCCAGTAGTATAGATCGAGGAGATACGCAGTATTTT. This encodes CASSIDRGDTQYF. Complete variable domain (other parts from reference TRBV19 and TRBJ2-3): DGGITQSPKYLFRKEGQNVTLSCEQNLNHDAMYWYRQDPGQGLRLIYYSQIVNDFQKGDIAEGYSVSREKKESFPLTVTSAQKNPTAFYLCASSIDRGDTQYFGPGTRLTVL.

This clonotype occurred many times. The V and J genes are TRBV28 and TRBJ2-5, with D possibly TRBD2 on 7 matching bases. Trimming removed 3 bases at V and 4 bases at J, with 15 bases between. The CDR3 consists of 15 residues. Per germline, CDR1 MDHEN and CDR2 SYDVKM. CDR3 amino acids: CASSLRGGLGETQYF. CDR3 in DNA: TGTGCCAGCAGTTTGAGGGGGGGGTTAGGAGAGACCCAGTACTTC.

This clonotype was seen ten or more times. This sequence joins TRBV7-2 and TRBJ1-5; D gene unclear. The CDR3 consists of 16 residues. Deletions cut 0 bases from V and 6 bases from J, with 15 bases between. Germline CDR1 reads SGHTA; CDR2 reads FQGNSA. CDR3 amino acids: CASSLALSRGGQPQHF. The CDR3 nucleotides read TGTGCCAGCAGCTTAGCGCTCTCAAGAGGTGGTCAGCCCCAGCATTTT.

There are many counts of this clonotype. V gene TRBV5-4 combines with J gene TRBJ2-1; 9 bases are a match to TRBD2. Trimming at V came to 4 bases and at J to 5 bases, leaving 7 bases not matched to a gene. This CDR3 spans 15 amino acids. CDR1 is SGHNT, CDR2 YYREEE, per germline (reference sequence). The CDR3, as DNA: TGTGCCAGCAGCCCCAGCGGGAGGACAGACAATGAGCAGTTCTTC. Protein sequence: CASSPSGRTDNEQFF.

This clonotype was counted a few times. The V call is TRBV10-3, the J call TRBJ2-3; D unresolved. The CDR3 covers 14 residues. CDR1 is ENHRY and CDR2 is SYGVKD in the germline V gene. Trimming shortened V by 0 bases and J by 3 bases, and 7 bases separated the two germline ends. The CDR3 protein is CAISESLGTDTQYF. As DNA, the CDR3 is TGTGCCATCAGTGAGTCTTTGGGGACAGATACGCAGTATTTT.

In this sample, this clonotype turned up a few times. The CDR3 DNA sequence: TGTGCCAGCAGCCAGAGACTAGCTCACGAGCAGTTCTTC. It codes for CASSQRLAHEQFF. This rearrangement joins TRBV11-2 to TRBJ2-1; 7 positions match TRBD2. There are 13 residues in the CDR3. CDR1 and CDR2 from the germline V gene are SGHAT and FQNNGV. J lost 10 bases, V lost 5 bases, and 8 bases had no gene match.

This clonotype was seen repeatedly, ten times or more. This chain links TRBV12-3 or TRBV12-4 with TRBJ1-1; D not resolved. V dropped 7 bases and J dropped 6 bases, with 9 bases sitting between them. CDR3 length: 11 amino acids. Here the CDR3 reads CASMTRAEAFF. The CDR3 DNA follows: TGTGCCAGCATGACTAGGGCTGAAGCTTTCTTT.

The rearrangement uses TRBV29-1 and TRBJ2-1; 8 bases are shared with TRBD2. This CDR3 has 15 amino acids. Losses at the gene ends were 4 bases for V and 2 bases for J; bases not matched to a gene: 7. CDR1 is SQVTM and CDR2 is ANQGSEA in the germline V gene. The CDR3 DNA reads TGCAGCGTTGGGGGGCGGGAGGACGCCTACAATGAGCAGTTCTTC. This gives the protein CSVGGREDAYNEQFF.